This T cell receptor beta chain was recorded in a study of cytomegalovirus exposure and HLA in healthy donors. The CDR3 is made up of 16 amino acids. Trimming cost V 5 bases and J 5 bases, with 18 bases left between them. Germline CDR1 SEHNR, CDR2 FQNEAQ (reference sequence). The PCR had 60 Vbeta and 13 Jbeta primers. Per the study methods: Unique TCR beta chains totaled some 81 million in a later count, with about 11 million of them shared. Assay: immunoSEQ multiplex PCR; the TCRdb copy retains only in-frame clones and omits some. The DNA was the basis for D and trimming; V, J and clone size are from that table. Among roughly 130,000 clones listed, over 70% were seen once.

V gene TRBV7-9 combines with J gene TRBJ2-2; D remains ambiguous. This clonotype was obtained from a woman between 40 and 50 years old in good health and CMV-seropositive. The sequenced material came from PBMCs. CDR3 DNA sequence: TGTGCCAGCAGCGCAAGAGGCGGTCTGAGGACCGGGGAGCTGTTTTTT. As protein: CASSARGGLRTGELFF.